The 22 T cell receptor beta chains reported below all come from one sample, sequenced in a study of T-cell reconstitution after alpha-beta-depleted transplantation in children (dated by TCRdb to the mid-2010s). Libraries were made using PCR. For sequencing, an Illumina HiSeq 2500 was employed. TCR library preparation used molecular barcoding, with unique molecular identifiers applied to normalize quantification of the TCRbeta repertoire. In TCRdb, the public reads were trimmed at Q25 with fastp and aligned with MiXCR, with productive beta chains retained. Duplicate CDR3 protein sequences are folded into a single record with the most common DNA and genes. This sample holds approximately 800,000 distinct CDR3 sequences; 15% to 20% were observed only once. The ten largest clones take up roughly 5% of the sample. The treatment or condition label for this specimen denotes: allogeneic hematopoietic cell transplantation with graft depleted of TCRalphabeta T cells and CD19 B cells.

This specimen consisted of PBMCs, mostly from graft donor cells, obtained 360 days after TCRalphabeta/CD19-depleted stem cell transplant. The receptors come from a male patient younger than 18 who had a stem cell transplant for acute lymphoblastic leukemia, so the T cells may come from the graft donor.

This clonotype came up many times. The V call is TRBV5-1, the J call TRBJ2-1; 7 nucleotides match TRBD1. From germline, CDR1 is SGHRS and CDR2 YFSETQ. CDR3 length: 14 amino acids. Trimming removed 2 bases from V and 4 bases from J; junction bases left unmatched: 3. The CDR3 reads CASSLEQGYNEQFF. In DNA form, the CDR3 reads TGCGCCAGCAGCTTAGAACAGGGGTACAATGAGCAGTTCTTC.

The V call is TRBV9, the J call TRBJ2-5; no firm D call. The CDR3 is made up of 13 amino acids. Germline V lookup: CDR1 SGDLS, CDR2 YYNGEE. Deletions cut 4 bases from V and 9 bases from J, with 16 bases between. CDR3 coding DNA: TGTGCCAGCAGCCCTGGGCCCAGTGTTCCCCAGTACTTC. This translates into CASSPGPSVPQYF.

The rearrangement links TRBV20-1 to TRBJ2-1; TRBD2 matches at 12 bases. This CDR3 has 15 residues. In germline, CDR1 is DFQATT, CDR2 SNEGSKA (reference sequence). V shed 5 bases and J 4 bases; nucleotides not matched to a gene: 6. CDR3 nucleotides: TGCAGTGCTCGACTAGCGGGAGAGCTGTACAATGAGCAGTTCTTC. Translated: CSARLAGELYNEQFF.

Turning to this clonotype: At one end the junction does not follow the germline gene, possibly because of a read error. V gene TRBV3-1 combines with J gene TRBJ2-1; 12 bases match TRBD2. Germline CDR1 is LGHDT and CDR2 is YNNKEL (reference sequence). This CDR3 is 17 amino acids long. The CDR3 loop reads CATSQDASGRAYNEQFF. The CDR3, as DNA: TGTGCCACCAGCCAAGATGCTAGCGGGAGGGCCTACAATGAGCAGTTCTTC.

As for this clonotype: Since a much larger clone is just one base distant, this may be a read error. The CDR3 end shows no conserved phenylalanine or tryptophan, and so a read error is likely. V is TRBV27 and J is TRBJ2-2; 10 nucleotides agree with TRBD2. Germline V gene lookup returns CDR1 MNHEY and CDR2 SMNVEV (reference sequence). V dropped 7 bases and J dropped 0; count of bases not matched to a gene: 2. This CDR3 spans 15 amino acids. This CDR3 is CASNLAGANTGELFY. In DNA form, the CDR3 reads TGTGCCAGCAACCTAGCGGGAGCGAACACCGGGGAGCTGTTTTAT.

This clonotype showed up just a few times. V is TRBV6-1 and J is TRBJ2-3; TRBD2 matches 9 bases. CDR3 length: 15 residues. Germline V gene sequence: CDR1 MNHNS, CDR2 SASEGT. With 5 bases clipped from V and 4 bases from J, the junction kept 7 bases outside the gene matches. DNA of the CDR3: TGTGCCAGCAGTAGAATAGCGGGAGATCCAGATACGCAGTATTTT. This gives the protein CASSRIAGDPDTQYF.

Many counts were recorded for this clonotype. This chain uses TRBV12-3 or TRBV12-4 with TRBJ2-1, with TRBD1 identical over 9 bases. The trim removed 5 bases at V and 8 bases at J, leaving 10 bases unmatched. The CDR3 is made up of 15 amino acids. This chain's CDR3 is CASSPRDRVGDEQFF. CDR3 bases: TGTGCCAGCAGTCCCCGGGACAGGGTAGGGGATGAGCAGTTCTTC.

Here the CDR3 reads CAISDSGYEQYF. The CDR3 DNA reads TGTGCCATCAGTGATTCAGGCTACGAGCAGTACTTC. The chain carries TRBV10-3 and TRBJ2-7; D ambiguous. V was pared by 3 bases and J by 3 bases, with 6 bases between. Germline assignment: CDR1 ENHRY and CDR2 SYGVKD. The CDR3 runs to 12 residues.

The J gene is TRBJ2-5, the V gene TRBV12-3 or TRBV12-4; 7 bases align to TRBD2. This CDR3 spans 14 amino acids. V shed 5 bases, J shed 5 bases, and the junction held 8 bases outside the gene matches. The CDR3 spells CASSLAGEGETQYF. For the CDR3, the DNA is TGTGCCAGCAGTCTCGCGGGGGAAGGGGAGACCCAGTACTTC.

The chain employs TRBV25-1 and TRBJ2-1, with D possibly TRBD2 on 5 matching bases. This CDR3 comprises 14 residues. Germline CDR1 reads MGHDK; CDR2 reads SYGVNS. The V end was cut by 5 bases, the J end by 12 bases, with 20 bases between. DNA for the CDR3: TGTGCCAGCAGTACGAATGTTCGCGGGCGGCTGCAGTTCTTC. Its translation: CASSTNVRGRLQFF.

This clonotype was counted between two and nine times. The chain couples TRBV27 to TRBJ1-2; D unresolved. Germline V gives CDR1 MNHEY, CDR2 SMNVEV (reference sequence). Trimming left V 0 bases short and J 8 bases short, with 13 bases between. CDR3 length: 14 amino acids. The CDR3 here is CASSLSTVSGGYTF. CDR3 DNA: TGTGCCAGCAGTTTATCCACAGTGTCTGGCGGCTACACCTTC.

The V call is TRBV11-2, the J call TRBJ2-3; no definite D call. This CDR3 is 14 amino acids long. Germline V gives CDR1 SGHAT, CDR2 FQNNGV. The V end was cut by 3 bases, the J end by 0 bases, with 7 bases between. CDR3: CASSLRKSTDTQYF. The CDR3 DNA sequence: TGTGCCAGCAGCTTGCGAAAAAGCACAGATACGCAGTATTTT.

The chain has TRBV7-9 and TRBJ2-7, with D maybe TRBD2 (5 bases). CDR1 SEHNR and CDR2 FQNEAQ come from the germline V gene (reference sequence). Trimming took 0 bases from V and 1 from J, leaving 16 bases between them. The CDR3 covers 17 residues. The CDR3 region is CASSLAGAWMGSYEQYF. In nucleotides, the CDR3 is TGTGCCAGCAGCTTAGCGGGAGCCTGGATGGGTTCCTACGAGCAGTACTTC.

A remark on this clonotype: Given a much more abundant clone one base away, this may be a read error. The J gene is TRBJ1-1, the V gene TRBV10-1, with D possibly matching TRBD1 (5 bases). CDR1 WNHNN and CDR2 SYGVQD come from the germline V gene (reference sequence). This CDR3 contains 13 residues. CDR3 coding DNA: TGCGCCAGCAGTCAGGGATTGAACGCTGAAGCTTTCTTT. Protein: CASSQGLNAEAFF.

Many counts were recorded for this clonotype. The chain links TRBV3-1 to TRBJ2-3; D uncertain. Trimming took 1 base from V and 4 from J, leaving 15 bases between them. In germline, CDR1 is LGHDT, CDR2 YNNKEL (reference sequence). The CDR3 length is 16 residues. As DNA, the CDR3 is TGTGCCAGCAGCCAAGTCCGTCGAGGTCATCCAGATACGCAGTATTTT. Protein sequence: CASSQVRRGHPDTQYF.

This chain joins TRBV2 and TRBJ2-1, with D uncertain. V was pared by 3 bases and J by 15 bases, with 15 bases between. This CDR3 region has 12 residues. Germline CDR1 and CDR2: SNHLY and FYNNEI. DNA of the CDR3: TGTGCCAGCAGTGAGGGGTTCCTCCTCCCGTTCTTC. As protein: CASSEGFLLPFF.

The chain links TRBV11-2 to TRBJ1-4, with D perhaps TRBD1 (5 bases). The germline V and J ends were trimmed by 5 bases and 0 bases, with 13 bases remaining between them. The CDR3 contains 16 residues. CDR1 and CDR2 (germline): SGHAT, FQNNGV. Here the CDR3 reads CASSPTGQTTNEKLFF. Here the CDR3 DNA reads TGTGCCAGCAGCCCAACCGGACAAACAACTAATGAAAAACTGTTTTTT.

This clonotype was observed at least ten times. The chain combines TRBV9 with TRBJ2-2, with D perhaps TRBD1 or TRBD2 (5 bases each). With 3 bases removed from V and 6 bases from J, the gap between germline ends came to 6 bases. This CDR3 has 12 amino acids. Looked up from germline, CDR1 is SGDLS and CDR2 is YYNGEE. The DNA for the CDR3 is TGTGCCAGCAGCGGAGGGGCCGGGGAGCTGTTTTTT. Translated, it gives CASSGGAGELFF.

CDR3 sequence (DNA): TGTGCCAGCAGTTTTCAGGTGGGGAGAGAGACCCAGTACTTC. This encodes CASSFQVGRETQYF. The chain uses TRBV12-3 or TRBV12-4 and TRBJ2-5; the D gene is possibly TRBD2 (5 bases). V lost 3 bases and J lost 4, with 12 bases in between. The length of the CDR3 is 14 residues.

The chain employs TRBV5-1 and TRBJ2-3; 10 nucleotides agree with TRBD2. With V trimmed by 1 base and J by 9 bases, 5 bases remained unmatched. Per the germline V gene, CDR1 is SGHRS and CDR2 is YFSETQ. The CDR3 sequence is 14 residues long. In DNA form, the CDR3 reads TGCGCCAGCAGCTTGAGCGGGAGGGCCGTGACGCAGTATTTT. It specifies CASSLSGRAVTQYF.

Ten or more counts support this clonotype. This chain uses TRBV2 with TRBJ2-1; the D call may be TRBD1 or TRBD2 (5 bases each). CDR3 length equals 18 residues. Germline CDR1 and CDR2: SNHLY and FYNNEI. Trimming left V 1 base short and J 0 bases short, with 16 bases between. CDR3 residues: CASSEVELGDLSYNEQFF. The CDR3 DNA is TGTGCCAGCAGTGAAGTAGAATTAGGGGACCTCTCCTACAATGAGCAGTTCTTC.

The chain couples TRBV29-1 to TRBJ2-4; D assignment may be TRBD1 or TRBD2 (5 bases each). Germline lookup yields CDR1 SQVTM and CDR2 ANQGSEA. The CDR3 spans 15 residues. With 0 bases removed from V and 6 bases from J, the gap between germline ends came to 15 bases. The CDR3 sequence is CSVEDLQGVGNIQYF. CDR3 in DNA: TGCAGCGTTGAAGATCTTCAGGGAGTGGGAAACATTCAGTACTTC.